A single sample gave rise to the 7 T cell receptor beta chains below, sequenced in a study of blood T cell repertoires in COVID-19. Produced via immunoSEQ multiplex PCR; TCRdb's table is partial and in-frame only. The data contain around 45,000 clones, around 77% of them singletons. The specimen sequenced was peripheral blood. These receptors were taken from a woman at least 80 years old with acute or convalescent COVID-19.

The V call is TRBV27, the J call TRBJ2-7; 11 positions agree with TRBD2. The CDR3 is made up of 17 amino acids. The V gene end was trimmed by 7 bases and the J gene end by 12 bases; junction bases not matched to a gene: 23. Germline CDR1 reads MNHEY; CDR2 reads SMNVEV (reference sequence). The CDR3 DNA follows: TGTGCCAGCACTAAAGTGAAAGTACCGGGACTAGCGGCTAGGCGGTACTTC. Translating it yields CASTKVKVPGLAARRYF.

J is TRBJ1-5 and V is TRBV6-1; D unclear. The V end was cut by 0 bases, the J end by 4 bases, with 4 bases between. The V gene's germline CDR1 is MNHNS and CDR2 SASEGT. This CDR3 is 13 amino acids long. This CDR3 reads CASSEARNQPQHF. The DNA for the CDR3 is TGTGCCAGCAGTGAAGCGCGAAATCAGCCCCAGCATTTT.

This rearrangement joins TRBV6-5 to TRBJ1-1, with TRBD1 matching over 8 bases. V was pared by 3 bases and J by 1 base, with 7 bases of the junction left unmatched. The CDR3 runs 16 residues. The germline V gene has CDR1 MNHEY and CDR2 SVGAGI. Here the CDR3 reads CASSYSITGGNTEAFF. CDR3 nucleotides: TGTGCCAGCAGTTATAGTATCACAGGGGGGAACACTGAAGCTTTCTTT.

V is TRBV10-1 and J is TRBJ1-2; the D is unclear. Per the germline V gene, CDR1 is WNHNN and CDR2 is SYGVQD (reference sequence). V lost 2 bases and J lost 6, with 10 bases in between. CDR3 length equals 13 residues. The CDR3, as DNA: TGCGCCAGCAGTGAGGGAGGGCGACATGGCTACACCTTC. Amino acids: CASSEGGRHGYTF.

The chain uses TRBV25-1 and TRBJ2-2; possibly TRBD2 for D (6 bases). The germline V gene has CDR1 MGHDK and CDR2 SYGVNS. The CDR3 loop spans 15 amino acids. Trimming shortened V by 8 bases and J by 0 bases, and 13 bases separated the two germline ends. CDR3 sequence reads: CASSKPGANTGELFF. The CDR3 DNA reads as TGTGCCAGCTCGAAGCCGGGGGCGAACACCGGGGAGCTGTTTTTT.

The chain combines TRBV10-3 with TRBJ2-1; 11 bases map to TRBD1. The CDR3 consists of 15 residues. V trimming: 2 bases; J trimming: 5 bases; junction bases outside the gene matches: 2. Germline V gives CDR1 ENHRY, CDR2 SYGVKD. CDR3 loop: CAISEGTGGNNEQFF. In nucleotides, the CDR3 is TGTGCCATCAGTGAGGGGACAGGGGGTAACAATGAGCAGTTCTTC.

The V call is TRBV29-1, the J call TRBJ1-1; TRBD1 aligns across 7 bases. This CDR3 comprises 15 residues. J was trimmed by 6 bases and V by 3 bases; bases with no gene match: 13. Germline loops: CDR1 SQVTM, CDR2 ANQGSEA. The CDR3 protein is CSVDLRDRAEAEAFF. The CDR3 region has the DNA TGCAGCGTTGACCTGCGAGACAGGGCGGAGGCTGAAGCTTTCTTT.